The sequence of this TCR beta chain was determined in a study of T-cell reconstitution after alpha-beta-depleted transplantation in children. Study-wide findings and caveats: Newly produced T cells mostly accounted for T-cell counts and diversity one year post-transplant. About two months after transplant, alpha-beta T cells reportedly came from several hundred expanded graft clones. The study traced high day-60 TCRbeta diversity in some patients to surviving recipient T cells and thymic progenitors.

Germline lookup yields CDR1 SGHVS and CDR2 FNYEAQ. The V gene lost 5 bases and the J gene lost 6 bases, with 13 bases spanning the gap. This CDR3 comprises 13 residues. During its preparation, the TCRbeta library received unique molecular identifiers. Each CDR3 protein gets one entry after TCRdb re-called the PCR reads with MiXCR. Of approximately 250,000 distinct CDR3 sequences in the sample, roughly 23% were seen once. Notes on this clonotype: No antigen is known for it.

Sequences were derived from PBMCs, sampled before TCRalphabeta/CD19-depleted stem cell transplant. The chain has TRBV7-6 and TRBJ1-1; D is uncertain. This clonotype was obtained from a girl aged 2 to 10 with Fanconi anemia, due to receive a stem cell transplant. The DNA of the CDR3 is TGTGCCAGCAGCGCTAAGCCGGGATCTGAAGCTTTCTTT. Its translation: CASSAKPGSEAFF.